At least ten counts were recorded for the clone carrying this T cell receptor (beta chain). No antigen is known for it. This sample is part of a study of early T cells in non-severe SARS-CoV-2 infection. Study overall: The sequenced material was bulk RNA from unsorted whole blood, and its chains were unpaired.

The study's findings and limits: In VDJdb matching, anti-spike CD8 responses were favored while private and CD4 specificities went missing.

Molecules of cDNA were individually given unique molecular identifiers that were attached to them. From the 5' RACE reads, TCRdb called clonotypes with MiXCR, one entry per CDR3 protein. The sample shows more than 45,000 distinct CDR3 sequences, around 12% of them seen only once. V gave up 3 bases and J gave up 3 bases; unmatched junction bases: 5. The CDR3 spans 16 residues. Germline CDR1 and CDR2: SNHLY and FYNNEI. The chain employs TRBV2 and TRBJ2-1, with 10 bases identical to TRBD2. The sequence derives from an adult who was a healthcare worker with PCR-confirmed SARS-CoV-2 infection or an uninfected control (not recorded which). Material for sequencing was whole blood. CDR3 in amino acids: CASSEASGRNYNEQFF. CDR3 in DNA: TGTGCCAGCAGTGAGGCTAGCGGGAGAAACTACAATGAGCAGTTCTTC. The whole variable domain, remainder taken from reference TRBV2 and TRBJ2-1, is EPEVTQTPSHQVTQMGQEVILRCVPISNHLYFYWYRQILGQKVEFLVSFYNNEISEKSEIFDDQFSVERPDGSNFTLKIRSTKLEDSAMYFCASSEASGRNYNEQFFGPGTRLTVL.